A selection of T cell receptor beta chains follows, all from one sample in a study of T cells after yellow fever vaccination. TCRdb used MiXCR to reprocess the 5' RACE reads, holding one entry per CDR3 protein. The sample lists approximately 120,000 distinct CDR3 sequences, around 15% seen once, with 40% to 45% in the top ten. Here the sequenced sample was CD8+ T cells sorted from PBMCs, taken 5 days after the yellow fever booster vaccination. The origin of the receptors is a man between 18 and 35 years old who received the YFV17D yellow fever vaccine. Each CDR3 is given with its conserved first and last residue. The D gene is left open where the match is weak. Clone sizes are given selectively: once, few, many, or a class where the clone is expanded.

v_call: TRBV24-1
clone_size: few
j_call: TRBJ2-3
d_call: TRBD2
cdr3_nt: TGTGCCACCAGTGATAAAGCGGGGGGTTTTACGACAGATACGCAGTATTTT
cdr3_aa: CATSDKAGGFTTDTQYF

v_call: TRBV4-3
clone_size: -
j_call: TRBJ1-2
d_call: -
cdr3_nt: TGCGCCAGCAGCCAAGGGTGGAAAACAGACTATGGCTACACCTTC
cdr3_aa: CASSQGWKTDYGYTF

v_call: TRBV12-3/TRBV12-4
clone_size: few
j_call: TRBJ2-2
d_call: -
cdr3_nt: TGTGCCAGCAGTTTTATCCTCGCCACCGGGGAGCTGTTTTTT
cdr3_aa: CASSFILATGELFF

v_call: TRBV6-5
clone_size: few
j_call: TRBJ2-7
d_call: TRBD1
cdr3_nt: TGTGCCAGCAGTTACGGGGACAGCTACGAGCAGTACTTC
cdr3_aa: CASSYGDSYEQYF

v_call: TRBV9
clone_size: -
j_call: TRBJ1-1
d_call: -
cdr3_nt: TGTGCCAGCAGCCCCTGGCCCCCTGGAACAGAAAACACTGAAGCTTTCTTT
cdr3_aa: CASSPWPPGTENTEAFF

v_call: TRBV13
clone_size: -
j_call: TRBJ1-6
d_call: -
cdr3_nt: TGTGCCAGCAGCTTAGGTCAGGGTGGAACTTCACCCCTCCACTTT
cdr3_aa: CASSLGQGGTSPLHF

v_call: TRBV2
clone_size: -
j_call: TRBJ1-6
d_call: -
cdr3_nt: TGTGCCAGCATGACGGACAGATTTCGATCACCCCTCCACTTT
cdr3_aa: CASMTDRFRSPLHF

v_call: TRBV6-1
clone_size: few
j_call: TRBJ2-7
d_call: -
cdr3_nt: TGTGCCAGCAGTAACCTTGGGGGCGAGCAGTACTTC
cdr3_aa: CASSNLGGEQYF

v_call: TRBV4-1
clone_size: few
j_call: TRBJ2-4
d_call: -
cdr3_nt: TGCGCCAGCAGCCAAGATCGGGGCCTAAAGTTGAACATTCAGTACTTC
cdr3_aa: CASSQDRGLKLNIQYF

v_call: TRBV20-1
clone_size: -
j_call: TRBJ2-5
d_call: TRBD2
cdr3_nt: TGCAGTGTTTTATCGGGGGGGGCCGGGACCCAGTACTTC
cdr3_aa: CSVLSGGAGTQYF

v_call: TRBV4-1
clone_size: few
j_call: TRBJ1-1
d_call: -
cdr3_nt: TGCGCCAGCAGCCGCCGACCGGATTCGAACACTGAAGCTTTCTTT
cdr3_aa: CASSRRPDSNTEAFF

v_call: TRBV6-5
clone_size: few
j_call: TRBJ2-2
d_call: TRBD2
cdr3_nt: TGTGCCAGCACTCCTGGGACTAGCGCCGGGGAGCTGTTTTTT
cdr3_aa: CASTPGTSAGELFF

v_call: TRBV7-9
clone_size: few
j_call: TRBJ2-5
d_call: TRBD1
cdr3_nt: TGTGCCAGCAGCCCTGGGACAGGGGGCGCGGAGCAAGAGACCCAGTACTTC
cdr3_aa: CASSPGTGGAEQETQYF

v_call: TRBV10-3
clone_size: few
j_call: TRBJ1-1
d_call: TRBD1
cdr3_nt: TGTGCCATCAGTGAGCTGGGGACAGGGAACACTGAAGCTTTCTTT
cdr3_aa: CAISELGTGNTEAFF

v_call: TRBV5-1
clone_size: -
j_call: TRBJ2-5
d_call: -
cdr3_nt: TGCGCCAGCAGCTTCGTGAGATTCGCTACGGAGACCCAGTACTTC
cdr3_aa: CASSFVRFATETQYF

v_call: TRBV29-1
clone_size: few
j_call: TRBJ1-4
d_call: TRBD1
cdr3_nt: TGCAGCGTCGGGGACAGGGGGAAAAAACTGTTTTTT
cdr3_aa: CSVGDRGKKLFF

v_call: TRBV6-2/TRBV6-3
clone_size: many
j_call: TRBJ2-3
d_call: TRBD2
cdr3_nt: TGTGCCAGCACTCACGGGCTAGCGGACACAGATACGCAGTATTTT
cdr3_aa: CASTHGLADTDTQYF

v_call: TRBV12-3/TRBV12-4
clone_size: -
j_call: TRBJ2-1
d_call: -
cdr3_nt: TGTGCCAGCTGTTTTAGGACACCCTACGAGCAGTTCTTC
cdr3_aa: CASCFRTPYEQFF

v_call: TRBV24-1
clone_size: -
j_call: TRBJ2-3
d_call: -
cdr3_nt: TGTGCCACTTCCGGGGGCGACAGAGATACGCAGTATTTT
cdr3_aa: CATSGGDRDTQYF

v_call: TRBV12-3/TRBV12-4
clone_size: -
j_call: TRBJ2-7
d_call: TRBD1
cdr3_nt: TGTGCCAGCAGTCTTCCGTGGGACAGGGGTAGCGAGCAGTACTTC
cdr3_aa: CASSLPWDRGSEQYF

v_call: TRBV6-2/TRBV6-3
clone_size: -
j_call: TRBJ2-1
d_call: TRBD2
cdr3_nt: TGTGCCAGCAGTTGGACTAGCGGGGCCCTAGGCAATGAGCAGTTCTTC
cdr3_aa: CASSWTSGALGNEQFF

v_call: TRBV10-3
clone_size: few
j_call: TRBJ2-2
d_call: -
cdr3_nt: TGTGCCGGCCTGGGGGACACCGGGGAGCTGTTTTTT
cdr3_aa: CAGLGDTGELFF

v_call: TRBV18
clone_size: -
j_call: TRBJ2-7
d_call: -
cdr3_nt: TGTGCCAGCTCACCGGGGGGTAACTCCTACGAGCAGTACTTC
cdr3_aa: CASSPGGNSYEQYF

v_call: TRBV13
clone_size: few
j_call: TRBJ2-1
d_call: TRBD1
cdr3_nt: TGTGCCAGCAGTTCCGGACAGGCACAGAGGGAGCAGTTCTTC
cdr3_aa: CASSSGQAQREQFF

v_call: TRBV27
clone_size: -
j_call: TRBJ2-1
d_call: -
cdr3_nt: TGTGCCAGCAGTTTACTTAACAGACTAGAAGCTGAGCAGTTCTTC
cdr3_aa: CASSLLNRLEAEQFF

v_call: TRBV12-3/TRBV12-4
clone_size: -
j_call: TRBJ2-2
d_call: TRBD1
cdr3_nt: TGTGCCAGCACCACCGTCGGGACAGGTAGCACCGGGGAGCTGTTTTTT
cdr3_aa: CASTTVGTGSTGELFF

v_call: TRBV5-1
clone_size: -
j_call: TRBJ2-1
d_call: -
cdr3_nt: TGCGCCAGCCATAGGCAGGGCATAAATGAGCAGTTCTTC
cdr3_aa: CASHRQGINEQFF

v_call: TRBV7-8
clone_size: few
j_call: TRBJ2-5
d_call: -
cdr3_nt: TGTGCCAGCAGCTTGGGTGGGGGCAAAGAGACCCAGTACTTC
cdr3_aa: CASSLGGGKETQYF

v_call: TRBV7-9
clone_size: few
j_call: TRBJ1-1
d_call: TRBD1
cdr3_nt: TGTGCCAGCAGCTTCTCGGGGACAGGGTTGGGGACTGAAGCTTTCTTT
cdr3_aa: CASSFSGTGLGTEAFF

v_call: TRBV29-1
clone_size: -
j_call: TRBJ2-1
d_call: -
cdr3_nt: TGCAGCGTTGAACACGACAGCGCCAAAGAGCAGTTCTTC
cdr3_aa: CSVEHDSAKEQFF

v_call: TRBV20-1
clone_size: -
j_call: TRBJ2-2
d_call: -
cdr3_nt: TGCAGTGCTAGAGCATCAGGCCCCGAGGCCGGGGAGCTGTTTTTT
cdr3_aa: CSARASGPEAGELFF